Each of the 9 T cell receptor beta chains below was sequenced from the same sample in a study of control samples from healthy donors and cancer patients. TCRdb's table, derived via immunoSEQ multiplex PCR, lists solely in-frame clones and lacks some. The repertoire holds some 110,000 clones, with 83% as singletons. The sample was blood. These receptors came from a woman in her fifties or sixties in good health.

The chain links TRBV3-1 (or the pseudogene TRBV3-2) to TRBJ1-6; 9 bases map to TRBD1. Per the germline V gene, CDR1 is LGHDT and CDR2 is YNNKEL (reference sequence). Germline trimming cut 4 bases from V and 10 bases from J; bases unmatched to any gene: 5. The CDR3 sequence is 14 residues long. This chain's CDR3 is CASSPGQGQSPLHF. For the CDR3, the DNA is TGTGCCAGCAGCCCGGGACAGGGTCAATCACCCCTCCACTTT.

This clone showed up just a few times. This sequence joins TRBV19 and TRBJ1-5; a weak D match, TRBD1 (6 bases). V shed 4 bases and J shed 2 bases, with 6 bases lying between them. The CDR3 sequence is 13 residues long. CDR1 is LNHDA and CDR2 is SQIVND in the germline V gene (reference sequence). For the CDR3, the DNA is TGTGCCAGTAGTACAGGGGGCAATCAGCCCCAGCATTTT. As protein: CASSTGGNQPQHF.

The chain has TRBV7-9 and TRBJ2-2; TRBD2 agrees at 7 bases. In germline, CDR1 is SEHNR, CDR2 FQNEAQ (reference sequence). Trimming cost V 2 bases and J 4 bases; bases outside gene matches: 13. The CDR3 sequence is 18 residues long. Here the CDR3 reads CASSLRFLRGGITGELFF. The CDR3 DNA sequence: TGTGCCAGCAGCTTAAGGTTCCTCCGGGGAGGGATCACCGGGGAGCTGTTTTTT.

CDR3 DNA sequence: TGTGCCAGCTCACTAGCAAGGGAAGCTAATGAAAAACTGTTTTTT. It translates to CASSLAREANEKLFF. The chain joins TRBV18 to TRBJ1-4; no firm D call. The CDR3 is 15 residues long. V was shortened by 4 bases and J by 3 bases, with 12 bases between the two germline ends. CDR1 and CDR2 (germline): KGHSH, LQKENI.

V usage is TRBV6-6 and J usage is TRBJ2-7; 9 nucleotides match TRBD1. CDR3 length: 13 residues. V was clipped by 6 bases and J by 5 bases; unmatched bases: 5. Germline CDR1 and CDR2: MNHNY and SVGAGI (reference sequence). The CDR3 reads CASRRGQGHEQYF. CDR3 DNA sequence: TGTGCCAGCAGGAGGGGACAGGGTCACGAGCAGTACTTC.

V and J are TRBV6-2 or TRBV6-3 and TRBJ2-4; D gene ambiguous. V gave up 2 bases and J gave up 0 bases, with 11 bases separating them. This CDR3 has 16 amino acids. Germline V CDR1 and CDR2: MNHEY, SVGEGT. The CDR3 reads CASSYVPSPAKNIQYF. The CDR3 region has the DNA TGTGCCAGCAGTTACGTCCCCTCCCCAGCCAAAAACATTCAGTACTTC.

This sequence joins TRBV19 and TRBJ1-5, with D unclear. CDR3 length equals 16 residues. Germline CDR1 LNHDA, CDR2 SQIVND (reference sequence). Trimming stripped 4 bases from V and 6 bases from J, with 19 bases between. The CDR3 bases are TGTGCCAGTAGTACCGTGGCGAAGGGCGTAAGTCAGCCCCAGCATTTT. It specifies CASSTVAKGVSQPQHF. Full variable domain (rest looked up from reference TRBV19 and TRBJ1-5): DGGITQSPKYLFRKEGQNVTLSCEQNLNHDAMYWYRQDPGQGLRLIYYSQIVNDFQKGDIAEGYSVSREKKESFPLTVTSAQKNPTAFYLCASSTVAKGVSQPQHFGDGTRLSIL.

This clone was detected once. The chain joins TRBV11-2 to TRBJ1-5; D gene ambiguous. Germline CDR1 and CDR2: SGHAT and FQNNGV. CDR3 length equals 14 residues. V was pared by 4 bases and J by 0 bases, with 7 bases between. The CDR3, as DNA: TGTGCCAGCAGCTCGGGAATTAGCAATCAGCCCCAGCATTTT. Residues: CASSSGISNQPQHF. Filled out from reference TRBV11-2 and TRBJ1-5, the complete variable domain reads EAGVAQSPRYKIIEKRQSVAFWCNPISGHATLYWYQQILGQGPKLLIQFQNNGVVDDSQLPKDRFSAERLKGVDSTLKIQPAKLEDSAVYLCASSSGISNQPQHFGDGTRLSIL.

V usage is TRBV29-1 and J usage is TRBJ1-1, with 7 bases identical to TRBD1. The CDR3 is made up of 16 amino acids. CDR1 is SQVTM and CDR2 is ANQGSEA in the germline V gene. With V trimmed by 3 bases and J by 3 bases, 13 bases remained unmatched. CDR3 DNA sequence: TGCAGCGTTGATTGGCCCCCGGGGGGGACAGACACTGAAGCTTTCTTT. Its translation is CSVDWPPGGTDTEAFF.